This T cell receptor (beta chain) was documented in a study of blood T cell repertoires in COVID-19. Study in general: PBMCs, B-cell-depleted T cells, or T cells were the source of the cDNA or gDNA that made up the material.

Clones were read by immunoSEQ multiplex PCR, and TCRdb kept only the in-frame ones, dropping some. The sample shows roughly 97,000 clones, about 87% of them seen only once. The germline V gene encodes CDR1 SEHNR and CDR2 FQNEAQ (reference sequence). The CDR3 is 16 amino acids. After removal of 7 bases from V and 7 bases from J, the junction contained 14 bases not matched to a gene. This TCR was recovered from a man aged 45 to 65 with acute or convalescent COVID-19. The sample consisted of peripheral blood. This rearrangement joins TRBV7-9 to TRBJ2-5, with 11 nucleotides matching TRBD2. This CDR3 is CASNNPGTSGGWTQYF. The DNA for the CDR3 is TGTGCCAGCAACAACCCCGGGACTAGCGGTGGTTGGACCCAGTACTTC.